This is a list of T cell receptor beta chains from one sample in a study of STAT5B mutations in CD4+ large granular lymphocyte leukemia. Produced via immunoSEQ multiplex PCR; TCRdb's table is partial and in-frame only. This sample has around 30,000 clones; about 70% occur once, and the top ten carry about 0.3%. Sequencing was done on a sample of CD4+ T cells from blood buffy coats. Receptors originate from a human donor in good health. CDR3s leave out the opening cysteine and the closing phenylalanine or tryptophan.

J gene | V gene | CDR3 protein
TRBJ2-2 | TRBV20-1 | SVGDTGELF
TRBJ1-5 | TRBV10-1 | ASSEGNQPQH
TRBJ1-3 | TRBV30 | ARTEGRSGNTIY
TRBJ1-2 | TRBV15 | ATSRDLDRSYGYT
TRBJ1-2 | TRBV5-4 | ASSLAGVEGYT
TRBJ2-5 | TRBV28 | ASRGGRETQY
TRBJ2-3 | TRBV9 | ASSLGLADTQY
TRBJ1-5 | TRBV19 | ASSMSGGNSNQPQH
TRBJ2-7 | TRBV28 | ASSSTGFPQY
TRBJ2-1 | TRBV5-1 | ASSLDRVPYNEQF
TRBJ2-1 | TRBV5-4 | ASSLGQGLYNEQF
TRBJ1-5 | TRBV28 | ASTPWRAESFSSQH
TRBJ2-3 | TRBV7-3 | ASSYGRSTDTQY
TRBJ1-2 | TRBV10-1 | ASSESRNYGYT
TRBJ1-2 | TRBV7-2 | ASSARQGALGYT
TRBJ2-3 | TRBV19 | ASNTPGTGADTQY
TRBJ1-2 | TRBV6-5 | ASRQGAGYGYT
TRBJ1-2 | TRBV11-3 | ASSLEQGRGYT
TRBJ1-1 | TRBV5-4 | ASSTRVNTEAF
TRBJ1-1 | TRBV5-1 | ASSREGGWRRGEAF
TRBJ1-2 | TRBV15 | ATSRDPGAGGYT
TRBJ1-1 | TRBV28 | ASSLGRNTEAF
TRBJ1-3 | TRBV7-2 | ASSYSGAQSGNTIY
TRBJ1-5 | TRBV18 | ASSRTGFDQPQH
TRBJ1-1 | TRBV11-1 | ASSPAPRNTEAF
TRBJ2-1 | TRBV7-2 | ASSLSGTSGRNEQF
TRBJ2-5 | TRBV11-3 | ASSATGRQTQY
TRBJ2-1 | TRBV6-5 | ASSRTSGGANEQF
TRBJ2-5 | TRBV10-1 | ASSGSGEETQY
TRBJ2-1 | TRBV2 | ASRLRRASGSYEQF
TRBJ2-7 | TRBV10-1 | ASSLYHDLGTGSSYEQY
TRBJ1-2 | TRBV19 | ASSIAGITNYGYT
TRBJ1-1 | TRBV16 | ASSQWGTGREAF
TRBJ1-6 | TRBV19 | ASKETGDSPLH
TRBJ1-5 | TRBV7-2 | ASSIGQVNQPQH
TRBJ1-2 | TRBV6-6 | ASSPPGLLTYGYT
TRBJ2-5 | TRBV7-9 | ASRRQFREETQY
TRBJ1-5 | TRBV27 | ARFRICNQPQH
TRBJ2-3 | TRBV7-2 | ASSRSVSSTDTQY
TRBJ2-7 | TRBV4-1 | ASSQDVPGADREQY
TRBJ1-5 | TRBV19 | ASSISEGLSNQPQH
TRBJ2-2 | TRBV11-3 | ASSPRVNTGELF
TRBJ1-1 | TRBV11-3 | ASSPGDRGPPQDTEAF
TRBJ1-4 | TRBV14 | ASSHGQGTELF
TRBJ2-3 | TRBV9 | ASSVGVGADTQY
TRBJ1-6 | TRBV2 | ASSATGLYNSPLH
TRBJ1-6 | TRBV11-2 | ASSPVSSYNSPLH
TRBJ2-1 | TRBV7-6 | ASSLDPRGEQF
TRBJ2-1 | TRBV5-4 | ASSLIHNEQF
TRBJ2-1 | TRBV7-2 | ASSTLGGGGSSYNEQF
TRBJ2-7 | TRBV5-1 | ASSPGDGHEQY